One TCR beta chain is described in this entry. This sample is part of a study of early T cells in non-severe SARS-CoV-2 infection. TCRdb processed the 5' RACE reads anew with MiXCR; each CDR3 protein has one entry. This sample has about 69,000 distinct CDR3 sequences, with about 9.4% found just once. The CDR3 consists of 14 residues. The rearrangement joins TRBV21-1 to TRBJ1-5; no check of the table's D call, TRBD1, against the DNA was made. TRBV21-1 is designated a pseudogene. Sample: whole blood. The clonotype comes from an adult who was a healthcare worker with PCR-confirmed SARS-CoV-2 infection or an uninfected control (not recorded which). The DNA for the CDR3 is TGTGCCAGCAGCAGACAGGTAGGCAATCAGCCCCAGCATTTT. Residues: CASSRQVGNQPQHF.